The 2 T cell receptor beta chains below were found in one sample sequenced in a study of cytomegalovirus exposure and HLA in healthy donors. The PCR used 60 Vbeta and 13 Jbeta primers. TCRdb's table, derived via immunoSEQ multiplex PCR, lists solely in-frame clones and lacks some. The repertoire holds roughly 130,000 clones, with around 80% as singletons. Sample: PBMCs. All receptors derive from a man aged 30-40 years in good health and CMV-seronegative.

This chain joins TRBV7-9 and TRBJ2-1; D is perhaps TRBD2 (5 bases). The germline V and J ends were trimmed by 1 base and 1 base, with 8 bases remaining between them. The CDR3 spans 15 residues. Germline V gene sequence: CDR1 SEHNR, CDR2 FQNEAQ (reference sequence). The CDR3 nucleotides are TGTGCCAGCAGCTTAGGGACTGATTCCTACAATGAGCAGTTCTTC. Translation gives CASSLGTDSYNEQFF.

The chain has TRBV2 and TRBJ2-1, with TRBD2 identical over 14 bases. The V gene's germline CDR1 is SNHLY and CDR2 FYNNEI. The CDR3 extends over 17 amino acids. V gave up 6 bases and J gave up 4 bases; unmatched junction bases: 8. CDR3 loop: CASRGTSGSRLYNEQFF. CDR3 sequence (DNA): TGTGCCAGCAGGGGGACTAGCGGGAGCAGGCTTTACAATGAGCAGTTCTTC.